This TCR beta chain was identified during a study of blood T cell repertoires in COVID-19. As for the study in general: Sites in the United States, Italy and Spain provided acute and convalescent COVID-19 samples. In each case, the material was cDNA or gDNA derived from T cells, B-cell-depleted T cells, or PBMCs.

Original processing methods: Reference gene primer amplification yielded estimated nucleated cell counts. The protocol was immunoSEQ multiplex PCR, while the TCRdb copy is restricted to in-frame clones and leaves out a portion. V and J calls and clone size are those listed in that table; D and trimming were worked out from the DNA. The data show around 190,000 clones, with approximately 86% seen just once and around 9% held by the top ten. Trimming cost V 6 bases and J 6 bases; bases outside gene matches: 8. The length of the CDR3 is 15 residues. Germline V CDR1 and CDR2: KGHDR, SFDVKD. This TCR derives from a man in his fifties with active or convalescent COVID-19. The chain combines TRBV24-1 with TRBJ2-1, with TRBD2 matching 9 bases. Sequencing was done on a sample of peripheral blood. The CDR3: CATSSRLADLNEQFF. CDR3 DNA sequence: TGTGCCACCAGTAGTAGACTAGCGGACCTCAATGAGCAGTTCTTC.